This T cell receptor beta chain comes out of a study of metastatic and nonmetastatic thyroid tumors. Turning to the study itself: From malignant and benign thyroid patients, repertoires in blood and in tumor or nodule tissue were compared.

Study observations and caveats: Patients with malignant thyroid tumors reportedly had significantly higher TCR beta diversity than those with benign nodules, in blood and tumor.

Every patient underwent thyroid surgery untreated. In the original processing: Construction of a distant-metastasis classifier for papillary thyroid cancer relied on CDR3 differences across clinicopathological groups. TCRdb called clones again from the PCR reads with MiXCR. Here the V and J calls rest on TCRdb's processing, not on the authors' analysis. Of about 69,000 clones listed, 14% are singletons. This clone occurred many times. Its specificity is unknown. This receptor was obtained from a male donor with papillary thyroid cancer or a benign thyroid nodule (not recorded which). Some clones in this sample may be carry-over from other donors' samples. Sequences were obtained from blood.

CDR3 residues: CASSLEPTSAISYEQYF. DNA for the CDR3: TGTGCCAGCAGCTTAGAACCGACTAGCGCCATCTCCTACGAGCAGTACTTC. This rearrangement joins TRBV7-6 to TRBJ2-7; 8 bases line up with TRBD2. J gave up 0 bases and V 1 base, and 8 bases lay outside the gene matches. The germline CDR1 and CDR2 sequences are SGHVS and FNYEAQ. The CDR3 length is 17 residues.